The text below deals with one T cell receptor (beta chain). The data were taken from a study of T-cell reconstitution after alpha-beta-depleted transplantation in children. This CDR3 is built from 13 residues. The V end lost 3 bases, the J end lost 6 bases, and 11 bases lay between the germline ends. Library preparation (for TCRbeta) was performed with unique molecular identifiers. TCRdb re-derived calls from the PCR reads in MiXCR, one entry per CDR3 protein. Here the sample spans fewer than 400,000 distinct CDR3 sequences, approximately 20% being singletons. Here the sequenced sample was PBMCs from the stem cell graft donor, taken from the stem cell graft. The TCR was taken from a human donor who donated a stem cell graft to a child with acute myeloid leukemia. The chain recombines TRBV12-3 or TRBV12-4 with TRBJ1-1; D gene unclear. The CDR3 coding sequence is TGTGCCAGCAGTTTGAGTACGCTCCCTGAAGCTTTCTTT. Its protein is CASSLSTLPEAFF.